This entry lists 15 T cell receptor beta chains sequenced from one sample in a study of shared clonotypes between healthy human individuals (dated by TCRdb to 2019 to 2021). Libraries were prepared through the immunoSEQ multiplex PCR assay. TCRdb's version of the immuneACCESS table is confined to in-frame rearrangements and falls short of the full clone set. An unresolved V gene accounts for under half of the shortfall where checked; the remainder is of unknown origin. This sample is represented by more than 2 million clones; approximately 94% of them were singletons. Roughly 0.13% of the sample is held by the ten biggest clonotypes. Sequencing was carried out using naive CD4+ T cells sorted from blood. The cell subset or site label corresponds to: CD45RA+ positively selected. Every receptor here comes from a man aged 18 to 30 in good health.

The chain links TRBV7-9 to TRBJ1-1; TRBD1 might be the D (5 bases). Trimming stripped 3 bases from V and 7 bases from J, with 12 bases between. This CDR3 is built from 13 residues. Germline CDR1 is SEHNR and CDR2 is FQNEAQ (reference sequence). CDR3 nucleotides: TGTGCCAGCAGCTTGGACACAGGATTTGAAGCTTTCTTT. As protein: CASSLDTGFEAFF.

The chain is built from TRBV5-6 and TRBJ2-1; D might be TRBD1 (7 bases). This CDR3 is 17 amino acids long. Trimming cost V 1 base and J 0 bases, with 14 bases left between them. Germline V CDR1 and CDR2: SGHDT, YYEEEE. CDR3 sequence: CASSLKEGAFSYNEQFF. Here the CDR3 DNA reads TGTGCCAGCAGCTTGAAGGAGGGGGCGTTCTCCTACAATGAGCAGTTCTTC.

The sample holds one count of this clone. V is TRBV2 and J is TRBJ1-1; maybe TRBD1 (6 bases). V was cut by 4 bases and J by 0 bases, with 15 bases left in between. Germline CDR1 SNHLY, CDR2 FYNNEI. The CDR3 spans 16 residues. The CDR3 bases are TGTGCCAGCAGTGTAGCAGGGGCCGGGGTGAACACTGAAGCTTTCTTT. Protein: CASSVAGAGVNTEAFF.

This clone was found once. CDR3 sequence reads: CASSLNGARELFF. In nucleotides, the CDR3 is TGTGCCAGCAGCTTAAATGGGGCCCGGGAGCTGTTTTTT. The chain couples TRBV7-2 to TRBJ2-2; possibly TRBD1 for D (5 bases). Germline-derived CDR1 and CDR2 are SGHTA and FQGNSA. This CDR3 has 13 amino acids. V lost 2 bases to trimming and J lost 9 bases, with 10 bases between them.

J is TRBJ1-2 and V is TRBV28; TRBD1 matches 7 bases. CDR1 MDHEN and CDR2 SYDVKM come from the germline V gene. V lost 6 bases to trimming and J lost 5 bases; unmatched junction nucleotides: 3. CDR3 length: 12 amino acids. The CDR3 spells CASSSTGYGYTF. CDR3 coding DNA: TGTGCCAGCAGCTCGACAGGGTATGGCTACACCTTC.

The table lists this clone with a few counts. The chain is built from TRBV7-9 and TRBJ1-2; 8 bases are a match to TRBD1. Germline V gene data show CDR1 as SEHNR and CDR2 as FQNEAQ (reference sequence). J gave up 6 bases and V 5 bases, and 14 bases lay outside the gene matches. The CDR3 has 16 residues. Here the CDR3 DNA reads TGTGCCAGCAGCGGAGGTGCCGGGACAGGATACGATGGCTACACCTTC. The encoded protein is CASSGGAGTGYDGYTF.

J is TRBJ1-2 and V is TRBV29-1, with D perhaps matching TRBD1 (5 bases). This CDR3 has 12 amino acids. V was trimmed by 6 bases and J by 4 bases, leaving 12 bases between them. Germline assignment: CDR1 SQVTM and CDR2 ANQGSEA. The CDR3 loop reads CSVLQGPYGYTF. In nucleotides, the CDR3 is TGCAGCGTCCTTCAGGGTCCCTATGGCTACACCTTC.

This clone was found once. V usage is TRBV30 and J usage is TRBJ1-6; D remains ambiguous. CDR1 GTSNPN and CDR2 SVGIG come from the germline V gene (reference sequence). Trimming shortened V by 1 base and J by 7 bases, and 8 bases separated the two germline ends. This CDR3 is built from 13 residues. The CDR3 DNA sequence: TGTGCCTGGAGTGAGTCAAGGAATTCACCCCTCCACTTT. It translates to CAWSESRNSPLHF.

As to this clone: Other DNA sequences of this sample code for an identical CDR3. The chain couples TRBV18 to TRBJ1-5; D gene unclear. V lost 6 bases, J lost 1 base, and 7 bases lay in between. Germline V gene lookup returns CDR1 KGHSH and CDR2 LQKENI. This CDR3 comprises 13 residues. In nucleotides, the CDR3 is TGTGCCAGCTCCACTGACAGCAATCAGCCCCAGCATTTT. It encodes CASSTDSNQPQHF. Combining the CDR3 with reference TRBV18 and TRBJ1-5 gives the whole variable domain NAGVMQNPRHLVRRRGQEARLRCSPMKGHSHVYWYRQLPEEGLKFMVYLQKENIIDESGMPKERFSAEFPKEGPSILRIQQVVRGDSAAYFCASSTDSNQPQHFGDGTRLSIL.

This chain uses TRBV2 with TRBJ1-3; perhaps TRBD1 as D (6 bases). V was shortened by 1 base and J by 3 bases, with 16 bases between the two germline ends. Germline loops: CDR1 SNHLY, CDR2 FYNNEI. CDR3 length: 17 residues. CDR3 residues: CASSEEGGLTGGNTIYF. The CDR3 DNA sequence: TGTGCCAGCAGTGAAGAGGGGGGCCTCACCGGTGGAAACACCATATATTTT.

The chain is built from TRBV5-4 and TRBJ1-2; TRBD1 aligns across 8 bases. The CDR3 consists of 12 residues. V lost 4 bases to trimming and J lost 7 bases; unmatched junction nucleotides: 3. Germline V gene sequence: CDR1 SGHNT, CDR2 YYREEE (reference sequence). The CDR3 region has the DNA TGTGCCAGCAGCAACGACAGGGGTGGCTACACCTTC. The encoded protein is CASSNDRGGYTF.

The chain combines TRBV7-9 with TRBJ2-5, with D maybe TRBD2 (6 bases). Trimming cost V 1 base and J 7 bases, with 13 bases left between them. This CDR3 has 14 amino acids. Germline CDR1 SEHNR, CDR2 FQNEAQ (reference sequence). The CDR3 DNA follows: TGTGCCAGCAGCTTAGATACAACAGCGGGGACCCAGTACTTC. Its translation is CASSLDTTAGTQYF.

The chain combines TRBV9 with TRBJ1-4; D is ambiguous. From germline, CDR1 is SGDLS and CDR2 YYNGEE. V was trimmed by 4 bases and J by 5 bases, leaving 9 bases between them. The CDR3 consists of 13 residues. CDR3 bases: TGTGCCAGCAGCCTGGGCCCGAATGAAAAACTGTTTTTT. This gives the protein CASSLGPNEKLFF.

V is TRBV9 and J is TRBJ2-3; possibly TRBD1 for D (6 bases). The CDR3 contains 14 residues. Trimming removed 3 bases from V and 7 bases from J, with 15 bases in between. The germline CDR1 and CDR2 sequences are SGDLS and YYNGEE. In DNA, the CDR3 is TGTGCCAGCAGCGACACAGGGTTATGGAATACGCAGTATTTT. Protein product: CASSDTGLWNTQYF.

The J gene is TRBJ2-5, the V gene TRBV5-1; tentative D call: TRBD2 (5 bases). The CDR3 covers 16 residues. V was pared by 4 bases and J by 3 bases, with 19 bases between. Germline lookup yields CDR1 SGHRS and CDR2 YFSETQ. The CDR3 nucleotides are TGCGCCAGCAGCCCGGACTGGGCGGTTCGGAAAGAGACCCAGTACTTC. Its protein product is CASSPDWAVRKETQYF.